The 3 T cell receptor beta chains below were found in one sample sequenced in a study of blood T cell repertoires in COVID-19. Profiling relied on immunoSEQ multiplex PCR, and the TCRdb table lists in-frame clones only, not all of them. The sample records some 170,000 clones, around 81% being singletons. Input material: peripheral blood. Source of these receptors: a man in his fifties or sixties with active or convalescent COVID-19.

This chain uses TRBV7-2 with TRBJ2-2, with a possible D match to TRBD1 (6 bases). With 4 bases removed from V and 0 bases from J, the gap between germline ends came to 15 bases. This CDR3 has 17 residues. Germline V gene lookup returns CDR1 SGHTA and CDR2 FQGNSA. The CDR3 nucleotides are TGTGCCAGCAGCTCCGCACGTGGGGGCTCGAACACCGGGGAGCTGTTTTTT. As protein: CASSSARGGSNTGELFF.

This clone has just a few counts. The chain couples TRBV9 to TRBJ1-1; D not certain. The CDR3 has 15 amino acids. V lost 1 base, J lost 1 base, and 11 bases lay in between. Germline values: CDR1 SGDLS, CDR2 YYNGEE. The CDR3 nucleotides are TGTGCCAGCAGCGTACAAGGGAGGCCGAACACTGAAGCTTTCTTT. As protein: CASSVQGRPNTEAFF.

The chain uses TRBV9 and TRBJ2-7; TRBD1 matches at 8 bases. The germline V gene has CDR1 SGDLS and CDR2 YYNGEE. The CDR3 length is 15 residues. Losses at the gene ends were 3 bases for V and 3 bases for J; bases not matched to a gene: 8. The CDR3 DNA is TGTGCCAGCAGCGCAACCCCGACAGGGGTCTACGAGCAGTACTTC. Encoded protein: CASSATPTGVYEQYF.